Following are 27 T cell receptor beta chains from one sample sequenced in a study of control samples from healthy donors and cancer patients. Assay used: immunoSEQ multiplex PCR; TCRdb lists only in-frame clones, some missing. The sample yields about 34,000 clones, roughly 86% seen once. Sequencing input: PBMCs. These receptors were collected from a woman between 40 and 50 years old with lung cancer.

This sequence joins TRBV27 and TRBJ1-2; maybe TRBD1 (6 bases). Germline V gives CDR1 MNHEY, CDR2 SMNVEV (reference sequence). The V end lost 1 base, the J end lost 8 bases, and 17 bases lay between the germline ends. This CDR3 has 15 amino acids. In DNA form, the CDR3 reads TGTGCCAGCAGTTTATATTCAGGGGTCGAAAGCGGCTACACCTTC. It specifies CASSLYSGVESGYTF.

This chain connects TRBV30 to TRBJ1-1, with 7 bases that match TRBD1. CDR3 length: 15 residues. V lost 4 bases and J lost 5; bases outside the gene matches: 13. CDR1 is GTSNPN and CDR2 is SVGIG in the germline V gene (reference sequence). For the CDR3, the DNA is TGTGCCTGGACCGGGGACAGCCTCCCGGATACTGAAGCTTTCTTT. Translated: CAWTGDSLPDTEAFF.

The genes are TRBV3-1 (or the pseudogene TRBV3-2) and TRBJ2-1, with a tentative D call TRBD1 (6 bases). V was cut by 0 bases and J by 4 bases, with 13 bases left in between. Germline CDR1 reads LGHDT; CDR2 reads YNNKEL (reference sequence). The CDR3 is 16 amino acids. CDR3 in DNA: TGTGCCAGCAGCCAAGATGGTGGGGGCCGATACAATGAGCAGTTCTTC. As protein: CASSQDGGGRYNEQFF.

The chain carries TRBV5-1 and TRBJ1-2; 7 bases map to TRBD1. The germline V gene has CDR1 SGHRS and CDR2 YFSETQ. Germline trimming cut 0 bases from V and 8 bases from J; bases unmatched to any gene: 4. The CDR3 is 13 residues long. The CDR3 region is CASSLEAGGGYTF. The CDR3 DNA follows: TGCGCCAGCAGCTTGGAGGCAGGGGGAGGCTACACCTTC.

This rearrangement joins TRBV27 to TRBJ1-5; TRBD1 matches 8 bases. Germline V gene sequence: CDR1 MNHEY, CDR2 SMNVEV (reference sequence). The trim removed 6 bases at V and 2 bases at J, leaving 9 bases unmatched. The CDR3 consists of 16 residues. In DNA form, the CDR3 reads TGTGCCAGCAGCCCACTAGACAGGGGAGGCAATCAGCCCCAGCATTTT. Translating gives CASSPLDRGGNQPQHF.

The CDR3 spells CASSPWTSLGTGELFF. CDR3 bases: TGCGCCAGCAGCCCCTGGACTAGCTTGGGGACCGGGGAGCTGTTTTTT. The chain recombines TRBV4-1 with TRBJ2-2; 8 bases are a match to TRBD2. V shed 4 bases, J shed 5 bases, and the junction held 9 bases outside the gene matches. From germline, CDR1 is MGHRA and CDR2 YSYEKL. The CDR3 totals 16 residues.

CDR3 nucleotide sequence: TGTGCCAGCAGGGCAGGGGGCCGGAACACTGAAGCTTTCTTT. Translation gives CASRAGGRNTEAFF. This sequence joins TRBV5-4 and TRBJ1-1; 8 nucleotides agree with TRBD1. This CDR3 is 14 amino acids long. CDR1 and CDR2 (germline): SGHNT, YYREEE (reference sequence). V was clipped by 5 bases and J by 1 base; unmatched bases: 4.

The V gene is TRBV28, the J gene TRBJ1-2; D is undetermined. This CDR3 is built from 13 residues. Germline V gives CDR1 MDHEN, CDR2 SYDVKM. Between the trimmed V and J ends, which lost 3 bases and 8 bases, there was a span of 13 bases. CDR3 in DNA: TGTGCCAGCAGTTTGATGGGAAGAGGAGGCTACACCTTC. Protein product: CASSLMGRGGYTF.

V and J are TRBV2 and TRBJ2-1; D perhaps matches TRBD2 (5 bases). The CDR3 contains 16 residues. V dropped 2 bases and J dropped 4 bases, with 15 bases sitting between them. From germline, CDR1 is SNHLY and CDR2 FYNNEI. CDR3 region: CASSESGSEPYNEQFF. Written as DNA, the CDR3 is TGTGCCAGCAGTGAAAGCGGCAGCGAACCTTACAATGAGCAGTTCTTC.

The J gene is TRBJ2-7, the V gene TRBV5-1; D possibly corresponds to TRBD1 (7 bases). Trimming took off 6 bases at V and 0 bases at J, with 13 bases between the two ends. The germline gives CDR1 SGHRS, CDR2 YFSETQ. CDR3 length: 14 residues. The CDR3 sequence is CASTWGDSSYEQYF. CDR3 nucleotides: TGCGCCAGCACATGGGGGGACAGCTCCTACGAGCAGTACTTC.

The chain employs TRBV19 and TRBJ1-2; TRBD1 is a possible D gene (6 bases). This CDR3 has 15 amino acids. V gave up 8 bases and J gave up 2 bases, with 18 bases separating them. Germline-derived CDR1 and CDR2 are LNHDA and SQIVND (reference sequence). CDR3 loop: CASFNSGQQNYGYTF. The CDR3 nucleotides are TGTGCCAGTTTTAACTCTGGACAGCAAAACTATGGCTACACCTTC.

The V and J genes are TRBV7-9 and TRBJ1-2, with no clear D. CDR3 length: 14 amino acids. V was trimmed by 3 bases and J by 1 base, leaving 9 bases between them. Germline assignment: CDR1 SEHNR and CDR2 FQNEAQ (reference sequence). The CDR3 region has the DNA TGTGCCAGCAGCTTGACCGCCGTTAACTATGGCTACACCTTC. It translates to CASSLTAVNYGYTF. Complete variable domain (other parts from reference TRBV7-9 and TRBJ1-2): DTGVSQNPRHKITKRGQNVTFRCDPISEHNRLYWYRQTLGQGPEFLTYFQNEAQLEKSRLLSDRFSAERPKGSFSTLEIQRTEQGDSAMYLCASSLTAVNYGYTFGSGTRLTVV.

This clone appeared once. The J gene is TRBJ1-2, the V gene TRBV19; no clear D. V was shortened by 10 bases and J by 8 bases, with 26 bases between the two germline ends. Per germline, CDR1 LNHDA and CDR2 SQIVND (reference sequence). The CDR3 sequence is 15 residues long. CDR3 in DNA: TGTGCCACCCTACCCCCTGGCTGGCGCCTGGGCGGCTACACCTTC. This translates into CATLPPGWRLGGYTF. Full variable domain (rest looked up from reference TRBV19 and TRBJ1-2): DGGITQSPKYLFRKEGQNVTLSCEQNLNHDAMYWYRQDPGQGLRLIYYSQIVNDFQKGDIAEGYSVSREKKESFPLTVTSAQKNPTAFYLCATLPPGWRLGGYTFGSGTRLTVV.

This chain uses TRBV7-9 with TRBJ2-2; D gene uncertain. The CDR3 is 12 amino acids. With 3 bases removed from V and 6 bases from J, the gap between germline ends came to 5 bases. CDR1 and CDR2 (germline): SEHNR, FQNEAQ (reference sequence). CDR3 in amino acids: CASSFGPGELFF. The CDR3 region has the DNA TGTGCCAGCAGCTTCGGACCCGGGGAGCTGTTTTTT.

V is TRBV5-6 and J is TRBJ1-1, with 7 bases identical to TRBD1. V lost 1 base, J lost 4 bases, and 7 bases stayed unmatched. Looked up from germline, CDR1 is SGHDT and CDR2 is YYEEEE. The CDR3 has 15 residues. The CDR3 sequence is CASSLRVTGLTEAFF. In DNA form, the CDR3 reads TGTGCCAGCAGCTTGAGGGTGACAGGGCTCACTGAAGCTTTCTTT.

The CDR3 loop reads CAISETGASNTGELFF. CDR3 in DNA: TGTGCCATCAGTGAGACAGGGGCTTCGAACACCGGGGAGCTGTTTTTT. V is TRBV10-3 and J is TRBJ2-2; TRBD1 agrees at 7 bases. The length of the CDR3 is 16 residues. V shed 2 bases, J shed 0 bases, and the junction held 3 bases outside the gene matches. CDR1 is ENHRY and CDR2 is SYGVKD in the germline V gene.

The rearrangement links TRBV7-8 to TRBJ1-4; 9 bases map to TRBD1. V lost 1 base to trimming and J lost 8 bases; unmatched junction nucleotides: 5. CDR3 length: 15 residues. The germline gives CDR1 SGHVS, CDR2 FQNEAQ. CDR3 nucleotides: TGTGCCAGCAGCTTAGGGGACAGGGAGGACGAAAAACTGTTTTTT. It specifies CASSLGDREDEKLFF.

The rearrangement uses TRBV27 and TRBJ1-2, with 8 bases aligning to TRBD1. Germline V gene data show CDR1 as MNHEY and CDR2 as SMNVEV (reference sequence). This CDR3 is built from 12 residues. J was trimmed by 6 bases and V by 5 bases; bases with no gene match: 2. CDR3 amino acids: CASSDRGHGYTF. The CDR3 DNA follows: TGTGCCAGCAGTGACAGGGGCCATGGCTACACCTTC.

J is TRBJ1-6 and V is TRBV27; 8 nucleotides match TRBD1. CDR1 is MNHEY and CDR2 is SMNVEV in the germline V gene (reference sequence). The CDR3 runs to 20 residues. With 5 bases clipped from V and 2 bases from J, the junction kept 17 bases outside the gene matches. Written as DNA, the CDR3 is TGTGCCAGCAGTCCATCTGGGTTACGACAGGGGTGGGCCTATAATTCACCCCTCCACTTT. Its protein is CASSPSGLRQGWAYNSPLHF.

The V call is TRBV5-6, the J call TRBJ2-2; D remains unclear. The CDR3 extends over 14 amino acids. Looked up from germline, CDR1 is SGHDT and CDR2 is YYEEEE. Trimming removed 0 bases at V and 5 bases at J, with 8 bases between. The CDR3 loop is CASSLGGGTGELFF. CDR3 DNA sequence: TGTGCCAGCAGCTTGGGGGGTGGGACCGGGGAGCTGTTTTTT.

This clone was detected once. The chain recombines TRBV11-3 with TRBJ2-7; D ambiguous. V shed 1 base and J shed 6 bases, with 13 bases lying between them. The CDR3 has 14 residues. Germline V lookup: CDR1 SGHNT, CDR2 YENEEA. CDR3 residues: CASSLGAESGEQYF. The CDR3 nucleotides are TGTGCCAGCAGCTTAGGGGCCGAATCGGGCGAGCAGTACTTC.

This rearrangement joins TRBV18 to TRBJ1-3; no reliable D call. Germline V gene lookup returns CDR1 KGHSH and CDR2 LQKENI. CDR3 length: 13 amino acids. The germline V and J ends were trimmed by 2 bases and 2 bases, with 4 bases remaining between them. The CDR3 DNA is TGTGCCAGCTCACCAGGGACTGGAAACACCATATATTTT. This sequence encodes CASSPGTGNTIYF.

The CDR3 sequence: CASSLGQGMSNSYEQYF. CDR3 nucleotide sequence: TGCGCCAGCAGCCTCGGACAGGGGATGTCAAACTCCTACGAGCAGTACTTC. This chain connects TRBV4-1 to TRBJ2-7, with 9 bases matching TRBD1. This CDR3 is 17 amino acids long. Unmatched junction bases numbered 10, after V lost 4 bases and J lost 0 bases. Germline loops: CDR1 MGHRA, CDR2 YSYEKL.

This clone was recorded only once. This rearrangement joins TRBV28 to TRBJ2-3, with a weak D call TRBD2 (6 bases). From germline, CDR1 is MDHEN and CDR2 SYDVKM. V lost 4 bases and J lost 4, with 18 bases in between. There are 16 residues in the CDR3. CDR3 residues: CASSSLSTGRSDTQYF. The DNA of the CDR3 is TGTGCCAGCAGTTCCCTCTCTACGGGGAGGTCAGATACGCAGTATTTT.

The rearrangement uses TRBV27 and TRBJ1-3; D perhaps matches TRBD1 (6 bases). The CDR3 runs 15 residues. The germline gives CDR1 MNHEY, CDR2 SMNVEV (reference sequence). Trimming took 4 bases from V and 0 from J, leaving 10 bases between them. The CDR3 here is CASSSDRRSGNTIYF. As DNA, the CDR3 is TGTGCCAGCAGTTCTGACAGGCGCTCTGGAAACACCATATATTTT.

V usage is TRBV20-1 and J usage is TRBJ1-1; D unresolved. The ends were cut back, 3 bases at V and 7 bases at J, with 9 bases in the middle. This CDR3 contains 11 residues. Germline assignment: CDR1 DFQATT and CDR2 SNEGSKA (reference sequence). This CDR3 reads CSARGEREAFF. In DNA, the CDR3 is TGCAGTGCTAGGGGTGAACGTGAAGCTTTCTTT.

The rearrangement uses TRBV27 and TRBJ1-4; perhaps TRBD1 as D (5 bases). The CDR3 runs 12 residues. V was clipped by 6 bases and J by 8 bases, with 10 bases between them. Germline CDR1 and CDR2: MNHEY and SMNVEV (reference sequence). The CDR3 DNA reads TGTGCCAGCAGCCAGAGGGGCGAAAAACTGTTTTTT. Its protein product is CASSQRGEKLFF.